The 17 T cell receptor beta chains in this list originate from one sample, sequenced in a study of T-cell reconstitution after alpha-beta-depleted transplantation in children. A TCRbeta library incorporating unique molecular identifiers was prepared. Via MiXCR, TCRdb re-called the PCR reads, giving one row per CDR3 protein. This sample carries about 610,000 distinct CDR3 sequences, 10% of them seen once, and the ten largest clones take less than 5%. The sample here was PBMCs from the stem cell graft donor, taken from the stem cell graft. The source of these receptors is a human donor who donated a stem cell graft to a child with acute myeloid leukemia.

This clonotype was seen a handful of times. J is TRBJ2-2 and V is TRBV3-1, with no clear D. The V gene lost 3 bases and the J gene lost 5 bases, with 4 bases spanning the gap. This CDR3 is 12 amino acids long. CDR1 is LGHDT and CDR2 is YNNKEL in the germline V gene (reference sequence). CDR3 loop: CASSHLTGELFF. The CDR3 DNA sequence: TGTGCCAGCAGCCACTTAACCGGGGAGCTGTTTTTT.

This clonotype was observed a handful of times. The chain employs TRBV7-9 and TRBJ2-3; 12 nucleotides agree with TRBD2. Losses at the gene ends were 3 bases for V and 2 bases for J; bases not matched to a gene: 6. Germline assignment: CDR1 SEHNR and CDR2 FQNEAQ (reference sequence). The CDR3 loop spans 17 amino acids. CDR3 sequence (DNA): TGTGCCAGCAGCTTCCCTAGCGGGAGGGCCTTCACAGATACGCAGTATTTT. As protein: CASSFPSGRAFTDTQYF.

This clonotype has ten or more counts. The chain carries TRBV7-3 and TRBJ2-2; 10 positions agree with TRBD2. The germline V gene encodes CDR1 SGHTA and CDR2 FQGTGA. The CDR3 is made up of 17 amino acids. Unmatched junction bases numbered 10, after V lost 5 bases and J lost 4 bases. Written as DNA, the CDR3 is TGTGCCAGCAGCCCCACCGGCCTAGCGGGAGTCACCGGGGAGCTGTTTTTT. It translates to CASSPTGLAGVTGELFF.

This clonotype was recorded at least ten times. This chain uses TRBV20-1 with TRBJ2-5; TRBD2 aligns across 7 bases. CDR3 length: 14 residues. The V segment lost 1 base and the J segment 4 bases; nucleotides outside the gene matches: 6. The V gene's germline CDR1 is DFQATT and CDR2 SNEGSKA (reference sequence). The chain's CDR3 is CSARVGGRVETQYF. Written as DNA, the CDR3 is TGCAGTGCTAGAGTTGGCGGGAGAGTAGAGACCCAGTACTTC.

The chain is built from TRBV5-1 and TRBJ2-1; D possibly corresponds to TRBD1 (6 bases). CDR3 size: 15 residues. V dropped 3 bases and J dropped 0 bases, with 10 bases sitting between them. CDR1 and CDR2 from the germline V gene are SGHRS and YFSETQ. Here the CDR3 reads CASSWTESSYNEQFF. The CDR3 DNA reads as TGCGCCAGCAGCTGGACAGAGAGCTCCTACAATGAGCAGTTCTTC.

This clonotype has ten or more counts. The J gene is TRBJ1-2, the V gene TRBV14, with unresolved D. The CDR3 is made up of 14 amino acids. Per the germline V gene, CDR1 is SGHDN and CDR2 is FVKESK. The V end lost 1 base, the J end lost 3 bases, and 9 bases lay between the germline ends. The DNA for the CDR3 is TGTGCCAGCAGCCAAGGAATTGCAGACTATGGCTACACCTTC. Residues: CASSQGIADYGYTF.

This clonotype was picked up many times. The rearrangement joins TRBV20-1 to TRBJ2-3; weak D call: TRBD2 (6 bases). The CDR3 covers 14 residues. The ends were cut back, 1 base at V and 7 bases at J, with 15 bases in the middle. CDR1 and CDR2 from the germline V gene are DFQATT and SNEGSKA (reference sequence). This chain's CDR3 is CSARVGRDQNTQYF. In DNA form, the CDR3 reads TGCAGTGCTAGAGTTGGGCGGGATCAAAATACGCAGTATTTT.

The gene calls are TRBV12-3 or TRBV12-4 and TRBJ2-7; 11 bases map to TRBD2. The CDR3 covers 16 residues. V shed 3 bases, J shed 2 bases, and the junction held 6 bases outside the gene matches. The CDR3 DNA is TGTGCCAGCAGTTTCCATAGCGGGAGGGTGCCCTACGAGCAGTACTTC. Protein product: CASSFHSGRVPYEQYF.

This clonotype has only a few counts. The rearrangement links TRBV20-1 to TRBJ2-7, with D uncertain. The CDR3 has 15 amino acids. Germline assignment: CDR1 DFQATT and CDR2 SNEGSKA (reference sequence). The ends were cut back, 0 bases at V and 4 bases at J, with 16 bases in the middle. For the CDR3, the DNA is TGCAGTGCTAGAGAAGGACCCAACGCGGTTTACGAGCAGTACTTC. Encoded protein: CSAREGPNAVYEQYF.

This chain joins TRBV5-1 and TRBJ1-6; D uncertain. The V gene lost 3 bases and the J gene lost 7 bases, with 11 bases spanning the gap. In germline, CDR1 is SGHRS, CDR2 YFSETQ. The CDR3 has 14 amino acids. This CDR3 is CASSSDGVNSPLHF. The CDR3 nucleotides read TGCGCCAGCAGCTCCGACGGGGTGAATTCACCCCTCCACTTT.

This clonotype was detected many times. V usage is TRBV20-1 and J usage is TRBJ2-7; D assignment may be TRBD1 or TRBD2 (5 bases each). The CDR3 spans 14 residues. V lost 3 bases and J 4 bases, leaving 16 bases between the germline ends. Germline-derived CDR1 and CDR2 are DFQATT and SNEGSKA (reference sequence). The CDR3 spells CSASRPGRSYEQYF. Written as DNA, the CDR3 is TGCAGTGCTAGCCGACCGGGACGGTCATACGAGCAGTACTTC.

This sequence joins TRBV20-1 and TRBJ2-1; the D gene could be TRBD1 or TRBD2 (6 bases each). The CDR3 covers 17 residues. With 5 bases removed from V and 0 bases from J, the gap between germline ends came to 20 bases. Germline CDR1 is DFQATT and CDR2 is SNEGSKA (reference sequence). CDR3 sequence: CSALGGMGRSSYNEQFF. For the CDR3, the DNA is TGCAGTGCTCTAGGGGGGATGGGGAGAAGCTCCTACAATGAGCAGTTCTTC.

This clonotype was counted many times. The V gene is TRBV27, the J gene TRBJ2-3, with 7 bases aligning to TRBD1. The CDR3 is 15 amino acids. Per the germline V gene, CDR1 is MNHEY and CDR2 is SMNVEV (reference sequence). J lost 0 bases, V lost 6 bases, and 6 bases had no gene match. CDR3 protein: CASRQLTGSTDTQYF. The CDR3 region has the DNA TGTGCCAGCAGACAATTGACAGGGAGCACAGATACGCAGTATTTT.

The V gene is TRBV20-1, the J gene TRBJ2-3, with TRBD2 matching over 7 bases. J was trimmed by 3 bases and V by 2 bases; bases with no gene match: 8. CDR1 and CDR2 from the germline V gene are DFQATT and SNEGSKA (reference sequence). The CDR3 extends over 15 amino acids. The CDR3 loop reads CSARSGLGPTDTQYF. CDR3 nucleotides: TGCAGTGCTAGATCCGGACTAGGCCCAACAGATACGCAGTATTTT.

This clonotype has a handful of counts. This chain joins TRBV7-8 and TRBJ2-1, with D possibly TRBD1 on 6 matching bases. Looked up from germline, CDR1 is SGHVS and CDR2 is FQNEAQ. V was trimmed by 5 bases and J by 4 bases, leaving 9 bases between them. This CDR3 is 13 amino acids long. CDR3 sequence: CASSRTEYNEQFF. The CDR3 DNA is TGTGCCAGCAGCAGGACAGAATACAATGAGCAGTTCTTC.

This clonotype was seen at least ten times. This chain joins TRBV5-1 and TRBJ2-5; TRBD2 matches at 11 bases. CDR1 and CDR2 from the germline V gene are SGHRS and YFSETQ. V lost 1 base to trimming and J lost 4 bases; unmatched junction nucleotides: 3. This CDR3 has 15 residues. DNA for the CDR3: TGCGCCAGCAGCTTGACTAGCGGGAGTTCAGAGACCCAGTACTTC. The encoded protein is CASSLTSGSSETQYF.

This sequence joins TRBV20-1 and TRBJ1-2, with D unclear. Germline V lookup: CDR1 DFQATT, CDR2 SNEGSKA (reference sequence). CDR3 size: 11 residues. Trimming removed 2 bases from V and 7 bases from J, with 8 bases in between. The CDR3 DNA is TGCAGTGCTAGAAGTGGGTCTGGCTACACCTTC. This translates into CSARSGSGYTF.